Shown below are 21 T cell receptor beta chains from a single sample sequenced in a study of blood T cell repertoires in COVID-19. The table came from immunoSEQ multiplex PCR; TCRdb's copy has only in-frame clones and leaves some out. The repertoire holds 46,000 or so clones, approximately 89% seen once, with almost 8% in the top ten. Sequenced input: peripheral blood. Receptors were obtained from a man aged 45-60 years with acute or convalescent COVID-19.

J is TRBJ1-2 and V is TRBV13; 8 bases fit TRBD1. The germline gives CDR1 PRHDT, CDR2 FYEKMQ (reference sequence). The V and J ends lost 2 bases and 7 bases, in that order; junction bases with no gene match: 6. The CDR3 is 14 amino acids. Here the CDR3 reads CASSLQQGGGGYTF. As DNA, the CDR3 is TGTGCCAGCAGCTTACAACAGGGGGGCGGTGGCTACACCTTC.

The chain carries TRBV4-1 and TRBJ2-3; weak D call: TRBD2 (6 bases). CDR3 length equals 13 residues. CDR1 MGHRA and CDR2 YSYEKL come from the germline V gene. Trimming took 4 bases from V and 2 from J, leaving 7 bases between them. CDR3 nucleotide sequence: TGCGCCAGCAGCCCGCGGGACACAGATACGCAGTATTTT. Residues: CASSPRDTDTQYF.

The rearrangement joins TRBV19 to TRBJ2-3; D gene ambiguous. The ends were cut back, 3 bases at V and 4 bases at J, with 11 bases in the middle. This CDR3 region has 14 residues. Germline values: CDR1 LNHDA, CDR2 SQIVND (reference sequence). The CDR3 reads CASSMQAPPDTQYF. The CDR3, as DNA: TGTGCCAGTAGTATGCAAGCCCCGCCAGATACGCAGTATTTT.

The chain carries TRBV3-1 (or the pseudogene TRBV3-2) and TRBJ1-1; 7 bases align to TRBD1. The CDR3 is made up of 14 amino acids. CDR1 is LGHDT, CDR2 YNNKEL, per germline (reference sequence). V lost 4 bases and J lost 1; bases outside the gene matches: 3. The CDR3 nucleotides are TGTGCCAGCAGCCGAAGGGACAGGAACACTGAAGCTTTCTTT. This translates into CASSRRDRNTEAFF.

The chain links TRBV4-3 to TRBJ1-2, with 7 bases that match TRBD1. The CDR3 runs 16 residues. The trim removed 2 bases at V and 4 bases at J, leaving 10 bases unmatched. Germline CDR1 LGHNA, CDR2 YSLEER. The DNA for the CDR3 is TGCGCCAGCAGCCAATCCTCAGGGACAGCGCTCTATGGCTACACCTTC. Residues: CASSQSSGTALYGYTF.

The chain is built from TRBV2 and TRBJ2-7; D is unresolved. Per germline, CDR1 SNHLY and CDR2 FYNNEI. The CDR3 contains 13 residues. The V end lost 1 base, the J end lost 2 bases, and 6 bases lay between the germline ends. CDR3: CASSEVLTYEQYF. CDR3 bases: TGTGCCAGCAGTGAAGTACTGACCTACGAGCAGTACTTC.

V and J are TRBV6-5 and TRBJ1-1; no clear D. V gave up 4 bases and J gave up 0 bases, with 6 bases separating them. The CDR3 consists of 13 residues. Germline CDR1 MNHEY, CDR2 SVGAGI. The CDR3 reads CASSSSMNTEAFF. The CDR3 DNA reads as TGTGCCAGCAGTTCCAGTATGAACACTGAAGCTTTCTTT.

The rearrangement uses TRBV4-3 and TRBJ1-4, with 9 positions matching TRBD1. Trimming took 2 bases from V and 6 from J; bases not matched to a gene: 4. Germline V gene sequence: CDR1 LGHNA, CDR2 YSLEER. The CDR3 has 15 amino acids. CDR3 sequence: CASSQPTGGYEKLFF. CDR3 nucleotides: TGCGCCAGCAGCCAACCGACAGGGGGATATGAAAAACTGTTTTTT.

The chain recombines TRBV7-2 with TRBJ1-5; D not resolved. Trimming took off 2 bases at V and 4 bases at J, with 9 bases between the two ends. This CDR3 spans 14 amino acids. Germline V gene data show CDR1 as SGHTA and CDR2 as FQGNSA. CDR3 nucleotides: TGTGCCAGCAGCTTAACAGCCACGAATCAGCCCCAGCATTTT. Translated: CASSLTATNQPQHF. The full variable domain, its missing parts supplied by reference TRBV7-2 and TRBJ1-5, is GAGVSQSPSNKVTEKGKDVELRCDPISGHTALYWYRQSLGQGLEFLIYFQGNSAPDKSGLPSDRFSAERTGGSVSTLTIQRTQQEDSAVYLCASSLTATNQPQHFGDGTRLSIL.

V and J are TRBV28 and TRBJ2-1; TRBD1 agrees at 9 bases. Germline CDR1 MDHEN, CDR2 SYDVKM. This CDR3 contains 13 residues. V lost 6 bases and J lost 8; bases outside the gene matches: 5. The CDR3 DNA follows: TGTGCCAGCAGAAACAGGGGGCACGATGAGCAGTTCTTC. Translation: CASRNRGHDEQFF.

This clone occurred once. The J gene is TRBJ1-5, the V gene TRBV5-1, with D tentatively TRBD1 (6 bases). This CDR3 contains 14 residues. Looked up from germline, CDR1 is SGHRS and CDR2 is YFSETQ. V lost 6 bases and J lost 5, with 15 bases in between. This CDR3 is CASKRGEGDQPQHF. The CDR3 coding sequence is TGCGCCAGCAAGCGGGGTGAGGGGGATCAGCCCCAGCATTTT.

J is TRBJ1-2 and V is TRBV3-1 (or the pseudogene TRBV3-2); 10 bases line up with TRBD1. The germline gives CDR1 LGHDT, CDR2 YNNKEL (reference sequence). The CDR3 consists of 16 residues. Trimming at V came to 7 bases and at J to 7 bases, leaving 15 bases not matched to a gene. The CDR3 nucleotides read TGTGCCAGCACCTCAGGGGGGGGACAGGGGTTCGGTGGCTACACCTTC. This codes for CASTSGGGQGFGGYTF.

The gene calls are TRBV3-1 (or the pseudogene TRBV3-2) and TRBJ1-4; 7 bases line up with TRBD1. The germline V gene encodes CDR1 LGHDT and CDR2 YNNKEL (reference sequence). The CDR3 runs to 15 residues. V shed 2 bases, J shed 8 bases, and the junction held 8 bases outside the gene matches. The DNA of the CDR3 is TGTGCCAGCAGCCAATTCCGGCAGGGGGAAGAAAAACTGTTTTTT. It specifies CASSQFRQGEEKLFF.

The chain has TRBV28 and TRBJ2-3; 9 bases line up with TRBD2. The CDR3 spans 16 residues. Germline V lookup: CDR1 MDHEN, CDR2 SYDVKM. The V gene end was trimmed by 7 bases and the J gene end by 0 bases; junction bases not matched to a gene: 8. The CDR3 loop reads CASNENSGRSTDTQYF. The CDR3 nucleotides are TGTGCCAGCAACGAGAATAGCGGGAGAAGCACAGATACGCAGTATTTT.

The DNA of the CDR3 is TGTGCCAGCAGCGTTACTAGCGGGAGTAATGAGCAGTTCTTC. Residues: CASSVTSGSNEQFF. The chain recombines TRBV9 with TRBJ2-1; 11 bases map to TRBD2. V trimming: 2 bases; J trimming: 7 bases; junction bases outside the gene matches: 2. The CDR3 covers 14 residues. Per germline, CDR1 SGDLS and CDR2 YYNGEE.

The rearrangement joins TRBV19 to TRBJ1-1; 8 bases are shared with TRBD1. The V segment lost 4 bases and the J segment 3 bases; nucleotides outside the gene matches: 13. This CDR3 has 17 amino acids. CDR1 LNHDA and CDR2 SQIVND come from the germline V gene (reference sequence). The CDR3, as DNA: TGTGCCAGTAGTACCGGAGGGACAGGTGGGCGGGACACTGAAGCTTTCTTT. It translates to CASSTGGTGGRDTEAFF.

The rearrangement links TRBV30 to TRBJ1-5; D is perhaps TRBD1 (6 bases). CDR3 size: 13 residues. Germline loops: CDR1 GTSNPN, CDR2 SVGIG (reference sequence). Trimming removed 5 bases from V and 7 bases from J, with 15 bases in between. CDR3 sequence (DNA): TGTGCCTGGGGGGGCGGGGCCGGGCAGCCCCAGCATTTT. Its protein product is CAWGGGAGQPQHF. The complete variable domain, with remaining parts taken from reference TRBV30 and TRBJ1-5, reads SQTIHQWPATLVQPVGSPLSLECTVEGTSNPNLYWYRQAAGRGLQLLFYSVGIGQISSEVPQNLSASRPQDRQFILSSKKLLLSDSGFYLCAWGGGAGQPQHFGDGTRLSIL.

This sequence joins TRBV27 and TRBJ1-4; no clear D gene. The CDR3 has 15 amino acids. Germline V gene data show CDR1 as MNHEY and CDR2 as SMNVEV (reference sequence). V lost 4 bases and J lost 0, with 9 bases in between. The CDR3 reads CASSSFGPTNEKLFF. The CDR3 DNA sequence: TGTGCCAGCAGTTCATTCGGTCCAACTAATGAAAAACTGTTTTTT. Full variable domain (missing parts from reference TRBV27 and TRBJ1-4): EAQVTQNPRYLITVTGKKLTVTCSQNMNHEYMSWYRQDPGLGLRQIYYSMNVEVTDKGDVPEGYKVSRKEKRNFPLILESPSPNQTSLYFCASSSFGPTNEKLFFGSGTQLSVL.

The chain employs TRBV12-3 or TRBV12-4 and TRBJ1-4; D ambiguous. Trimming took 5 bases from V and 0 from J, leaving 4 bases between them. The CDR3 loop spans 13 amino acids. Here the CDR3 DNA reads TGTGCCAGCAGTCCTACAACTAATGAAAAACTGTTTTTT. This encodes CASSPTTNEKLFF.

The table lists this clone with a few counts. This chain uses TRBV28 with TRBJ1-5; D is ambiguous. The V gene's germline CDR1 is MDHEN and CDR2 SYDVKM. V lost 7 bases and J lost 6, with 10 bases in between. This CDR3 comprises 12 residues. This CDR3 is CASTSLGQPQHF. CDR3 nucleotides: TGTGCCAGCACATCACTCGGTCAGCCCCAGCATTTT. Full variable domain (remainder filled in from reference TRBV28 and TRBJ1-5): DVKVTQSSRYLVKRTGEKVFLECVQDMDHENMFWYRQDPGLGLRLIYFSYDVKMKEKGDIPEGYSVSREKKERFSLILESASTNQTSMYLCASTSLGQPQHFGDGTRLSIL.

This rearrangement joins TRBV18 to TRBJ2-2, with D possibly TRBD2 on 6 matching bases. The germline V and J ends were trimmed by 1 base and 8 bases, with 20 bases remaining between them. Germline CDR1 reads KGHSH; CDR2 reads LQKENI. This CDR3 is built from 17 residues. The CDR3 sequence is CASSPREDKTAGGELFF. DNA for the CDR3: TGTGCCAGCTCACCACGGGAGGACAAAACGGCGGGTGGGGAGCTGTTTTTT.